The rows below give T cell receptor beta chains drawn from one sample of a study of CD8 T cells in Susac syndrome. One entry per CDR3 protein results from TCRdb running MiXCR on the immunoSEQ multiplex PCR reads. The data show 250,000 to 300,000 distinct CDR3 sequences, 70% to 90% seen once. The sample comprised CD8+ T cells from PBMCs. The origin of the receptors is a human donor with multiple sclerosis. Both conserved end residues are part of each CDR3. The order of the fields is V gene, clone size, J gene, D gene, CDR3 DNA, CDR3 protein. D genes are given only for firm matches. Expanded clones get a size class; other rows say once, few or many, or leave the size out.

>TRBV28|-|TRBJ2-7|TRBD2
TGTGCCAGCAGTTTCACAGCGGGAGGCCCCTACGAGCAGTACTTC
CASSFTAGGPYEQYF
>TRBV7-9|-|TRBJ2-3|-
TGTGCCAGCAGCGCCTCTTTCCGGGTCACAGATACGCAGTATTTT
CASSASFRVTDTQYF
>TRBV20-1|-|TRBJ1-2|-
TGCAGTGCTAGAGAAGGACAGCCTGACTATGGCTACACCTTC
CSAREGQPDYGYTF
>TRBV7-2|-|TRBJ2-2|-
TGTGCCGGGGGGACTCTAAACACCGGGGAGCTGTTTTTT
CAGGTLNTGELFF
>TRBV9|few|TRBJ2-1|TRBD2
TGTGCCAGCAGCATTAGCGGGAGGGCCGATGAGCAGTTCTTC
CASSISGRADEQFF
>TRBV27|-|TRBJ2-7|TRBD2
TGTGCCAGCAGTTCAGCGGGAGGGCGCGAGCAGTACTTC
CASSSAGGREQYF
>TRBV28|-|TRBJ1-1|-
TGTGCCAGCAGCCCGACAGAGAGCACTGAAGCTTTCTTT
CASSPTESTEAFF
>TRBV27|-|TRBJ2-7|-
TGTGCCAGCAGTTTAGGGGCGCGGGGCCTTGGCGAGCAGTACTTC
CASSLGARGLGEQYF
>TRBV20-1|-|TRBJ1-1|-
TGCAGTGCTAGAGATTCGGGCTTTTGGGGTGAAGCTTTCTTT
CSARDSGFWGEAFF
>TRBV9|-|TRBJ1-5|-
TGTGCCAGCAGCGAAGGGGGTTCGGTTGATAAACCCCAGCATTTT
CASSEGGSVDKPQHF
>TRBV5-4|-|TRBJ2-2|-
TGTGCCAGCAGCTTGGGAGAGGGCCATACCGGGGAGCTGTTTTTT
CASSLGEGHTGELFF
>TRBV29-1|-|TRBJ2-7|TRBD2
TGCAGCGCCGGACTAGTCTCCTACGAGCAGTACTTC
CSAGLVSYEQYF
>TRBV5-1|-|TRBJ2-7|TRBD1
TGCGCCAGCAGCCTGCTTGGGACAGGGGGCCCCGAGCAGTACTTC
CASSLLGTGGPEQYF
>TRBV20-1|-|TRBJ1-2|-
TGCAGTGCTAGAGAGGGTCCGGGCGTGGGTAGCTACACCTTC
CSAREGPGVGSYTF
>TRBV14|few|TRBJ1-1|-
TGTGCCAGCAGCCAATTGGGGGGAGCTGAAGCTTTCTTT
CASSQLGGAEAFF
>TRBV28|-|TRBJ1-1|-
TGTGCCAGCAGCTCCCGGACAAGCACTGAAGCTTTCTTT
CASSSRTSTEAFF
>TRBV9|-|TRBJ2-1|TRBD1
TGTGCCAGCAGCGTAGTGCCAGGGGGTAATGAGCAGTTCTTC
CASSVVPGGNEQFF